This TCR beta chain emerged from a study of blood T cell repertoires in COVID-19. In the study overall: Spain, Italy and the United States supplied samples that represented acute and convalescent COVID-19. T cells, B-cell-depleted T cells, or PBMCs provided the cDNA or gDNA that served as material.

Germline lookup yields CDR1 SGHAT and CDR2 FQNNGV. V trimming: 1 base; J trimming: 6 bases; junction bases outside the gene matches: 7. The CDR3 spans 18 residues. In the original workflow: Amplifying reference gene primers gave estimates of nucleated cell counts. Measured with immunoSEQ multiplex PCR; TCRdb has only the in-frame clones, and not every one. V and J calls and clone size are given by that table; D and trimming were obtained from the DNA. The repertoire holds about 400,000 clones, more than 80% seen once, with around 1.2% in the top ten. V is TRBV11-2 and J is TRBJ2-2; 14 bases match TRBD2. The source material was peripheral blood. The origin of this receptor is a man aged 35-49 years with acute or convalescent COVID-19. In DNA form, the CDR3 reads TGTGCCAGCAGCTTAGGACTAGCGGGAGGGCCGGGTTCCGGGGAGCTGTTTTTT. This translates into CASSLGLAGGPGSGELFF. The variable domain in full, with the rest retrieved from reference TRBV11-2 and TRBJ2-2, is EAGVAQSPRYKIIEKRQSVAFWCNPISGHATLYWYQQILGQGPKLLIQFQNNGVVDDSQLPKDRFSAERLKGVDSTLKIQPAKLEDSAVYLCASSLGLAGGPGSGELFFGEGSRLTVL.